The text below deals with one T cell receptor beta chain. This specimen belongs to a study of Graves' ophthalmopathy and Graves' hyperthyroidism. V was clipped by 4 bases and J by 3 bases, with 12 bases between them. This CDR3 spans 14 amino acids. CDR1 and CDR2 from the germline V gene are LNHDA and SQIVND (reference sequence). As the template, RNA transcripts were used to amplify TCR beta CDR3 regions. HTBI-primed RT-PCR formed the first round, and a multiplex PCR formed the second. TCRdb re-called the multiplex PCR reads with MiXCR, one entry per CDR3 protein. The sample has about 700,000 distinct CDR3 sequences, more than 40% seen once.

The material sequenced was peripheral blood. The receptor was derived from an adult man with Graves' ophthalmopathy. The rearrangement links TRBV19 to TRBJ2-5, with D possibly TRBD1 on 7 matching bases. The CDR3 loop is CASSTRGRKETQYF. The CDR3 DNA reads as TGTGCCAGTAGTACCAGGGGGAGGAAAGAGACCCAGTACTTC.